This TCR beta chain emerged from a study of blood T cell repertoires in COVID-19 (dated by TCRdb to 2018 to 2020). Context from the whole study: Samples covering the acute and convalescent phases of COVID-19 were provided by collaborators in the United States, Italy and Spain. Deeply sampled blood TCRbeta repertoires from subjects exposed to, actively infected with, or recovered from COVID-19 were included in the dataset. Samples came from the ongoing ImmuneRACE study (first 160 participants) plus 1,254 subjects from 6 global collaborators. Nearly every sample came with metadata listing a de-identified subject ID, COVID-19 status, age in years and sex. The repertoires were released in a freely available public database meant as a resource for research on the immune response to SARS-CoV-2. Where HLA class I and class II types were available, the types were taken from metadata supplied by the sample provider, not from assay-based typing. The prospective study material was composed of cDNA or gDNA derived from T cells, B-cell-depleted T cells, or PBMCs. Study-wide findings and limitations: Clinical and demographic metadata were provided uncurated, with the amount varying by source and participant.

Whole blood was collected in K2EDTA tubes by collaborating institutions according to the institutions' own protocols. Collaborator samples were shipped for TCRbeta analysis as frozen whole blood, isolated PBMCs, or DNA extracted from either sample type. Regarding this clone: Its antigen remains undetermined. One base away there is no much larger clone; base qualities are not given.

The CDR3 sequence holds 16 residues, the cysteine and phenylalanine included. The only DNA kept is the CDR3, 48 bases in frame from the first base. The germline V gene (reference sequence) yields LNHDA for CDR1 and SQIVND for CDR2. Unmatched junction bases come to 14, with V trimmed by 6 bases and J by 7 bases. TCRbeta CDR3 regions were amplified from genomic DNA using the immunoSEQ Assay, a bias-controlled multiplex PCR. Concerning the study's data processing: The number of nucleated cells in each sample was estimated from the amplification of reference gene primers within the assay. Sequence reads were collapsed and filtered to measure the absolute abundance of every unique TCRbeta CDR3 rearrangement. For each sample, productive Simpson clonality was calculated by taking the square root of Simpson's diversity index across productive rearrangements. Drawn from immuneACCESS, this table holds only the in-frame rearrangements with V and J called that TCRdb kept. Clones are partly lost; checked studies trace under half to an unresolved V gene and leave the rest unexplained. The V and J calls and clone size were taken over from that table, and D and trimming were inferred from the DNA. This sample is represented by 90,000 to 100,000 clones; more than 75% of them were singletons. The ten largest clones represent 15% of the sample.

This chain joins TRBV19 to TRBJ1-1, and TRBD1 aligns with 10 junction nucleotides. Source material: peripheral blood. The sequence came from a human donor in a cohort sampled during active COVID-19. The sequence in DNA is TGTGCCAGTAGGCCCGGATGGGACAGGGGCGAGAGTGAAGCTTTCTTT. This encodes CASRPGWDRGESEAFF.